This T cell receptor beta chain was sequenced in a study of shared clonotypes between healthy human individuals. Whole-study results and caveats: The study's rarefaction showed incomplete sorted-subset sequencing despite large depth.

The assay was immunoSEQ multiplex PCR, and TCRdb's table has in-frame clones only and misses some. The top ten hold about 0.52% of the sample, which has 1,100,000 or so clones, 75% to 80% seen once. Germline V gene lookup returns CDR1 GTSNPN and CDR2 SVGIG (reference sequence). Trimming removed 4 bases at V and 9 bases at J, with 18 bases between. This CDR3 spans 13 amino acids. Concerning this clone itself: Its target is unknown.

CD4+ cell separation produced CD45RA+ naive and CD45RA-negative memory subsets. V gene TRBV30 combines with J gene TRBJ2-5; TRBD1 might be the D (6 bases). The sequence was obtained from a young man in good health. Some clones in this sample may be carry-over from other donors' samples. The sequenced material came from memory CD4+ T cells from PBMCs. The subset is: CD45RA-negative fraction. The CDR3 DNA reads TGTGCCTGGACAGTACGGAAGGGGGTCGCCCAGTACTTC. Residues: CAWTVRKGVAQYF.